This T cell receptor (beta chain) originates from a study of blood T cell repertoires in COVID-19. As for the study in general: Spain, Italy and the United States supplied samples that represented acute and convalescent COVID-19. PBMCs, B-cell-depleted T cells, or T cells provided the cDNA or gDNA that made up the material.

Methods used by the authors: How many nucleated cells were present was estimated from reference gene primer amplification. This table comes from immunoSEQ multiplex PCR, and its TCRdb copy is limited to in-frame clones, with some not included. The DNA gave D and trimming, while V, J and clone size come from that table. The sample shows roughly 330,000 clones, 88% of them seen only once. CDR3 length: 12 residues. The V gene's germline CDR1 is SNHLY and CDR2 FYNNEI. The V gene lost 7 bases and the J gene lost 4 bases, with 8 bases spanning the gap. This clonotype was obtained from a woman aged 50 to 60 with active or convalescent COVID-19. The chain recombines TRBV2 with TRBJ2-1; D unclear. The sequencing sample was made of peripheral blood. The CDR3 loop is CASNPTYNEQFF. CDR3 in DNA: TGTGCCAGCAATCCCACATACAATGAGCAGTTCTTC. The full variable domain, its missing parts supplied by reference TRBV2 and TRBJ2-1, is EPEVTQTPSHQVTQMGQEVILRCVPISNHLYFYWYRQILGQKVEFLVSFYNNEISEKSEIFDDQFSVERPDGSNFTLKIRSTKLEDSAMYFCASNPTYNEQFFGPGTRLTVL.